The sequence of this T cell receptor (beta chain) was determined in a study of cytomegalovirus exposure and HLA in healthy donors. In the study overall: The study placed 80% to 90% of its approximately 360 genotyped donors in the Caucasian-associated ancestry cluster.

Use of 60 Vbeta and 13 Jbeta primers characterized the PCR. Only in-frame clones appear in the TCRdb table, and some are missing; sequencing was by immunoSEQ multiplex PCR. The table shows about 160,000 clones, with 75% to 80% occurring only once. Every donor was a healthy person donating bone marrow. Study-wide results and limits: A later analysis appeared to link common viral pathogens to several of the most significant clusters. Later analysis identified about 15,000 TCR beta sequences associated with HLA alleles, using a false discovery rate threshold of 0.05.

Trimming took off 4 bases at V and 2 bases at J, with 14 bases between the two ends. The germline gives CDR1 SNHLY, CDR2 FYNNEI. The CDR3 consists of 15 residues. On this clone: The antigen is not known.

This TCR was recovered from a woman between 50 and 59 years old in good health and CMV-seropositive. This chain links TRBV2 with TRBJ1-2, with D perhaps matching TRBD1 (5 bases). Source material: PBMCs. The CDR3 sequence is CASSGMRQLNYGYTF. The DNA of the CDR3 is TGTGCCAGCAGTGGAATGAGACAGCTAAACTATGGCTACACCTTC.